This T cell receptor (beta chain) originates from a study of Graves' ophthalmopathy and Graves' hyperthyroidism. The study, taken as a whole, reports: A model of 13 signatures distinguished ophthalmopathy from stable hyperthyroidism at less than 90% sensitivity and roughly 82% specificity. For predicting ophthalmopathy progression, the model had nearly 71% sensitivity and 72.22% specificity.

Researchers took RNA transcripts and amplified TCR beta CDR3 regions from them. First-round RT-PCR used HTBI primers; second-round multiplex PCR followed. TCRdb re-called the multiplex PCR reads with MiXCR, one entry per CDR3 protein. The sample has 220,000 or so distinct CDR3 sequences; 20% to 25% are singletons. Clinicians made diagnoses from clinical symptoms, serum thyroxine, TRAb, thyroid ultrasound and orbital computed tomography. Remarks on this clonotype: The antigen remains undetermined.

The V gene end was trimmed by 1 base and the J gene end by 0 bases; junction bases not matched to a gene: 12. The CDR3 is made up of 21 amino acids. CDR1 and CDR2 (germline): MGHRA, YSYEKL. The clonotype was recovered from a woman between 45 and 65 years old with Graves' ophthalmopathy. The sequenced material came from peripheral blood. This chain joins TRBV4-1 and TRBJ2-2; 12 bases match TRBD1. Written as DNA, the CDR3 is TGCGCCAGCAGCCAAGCGCCGGGACAGGGGGCCCTCGTCGCGAACACCGGGGAGCTGTTTTTT. This sequence encodes CASSQAPGQGALVANTGELFF.